Listed below are T cell receptor beta chains from one sample, sequenced in a study of cytomegalovirus exposure and HLA in healthy donors. Using immunoSEQ multiplex PCR, the repertoire was profiled, and TCRdb retains in-frame clones only, with some absent. The sample lists around 160,000 clones, around 86% occurring once. What was sequenced was PBMCs. The receptors come from a human donor in good health. Both conserved end residues are part of each CDR3. D genes are given only for firm matches.

TRBJ2-1,TRBD2,TRBV7-9,TGTGCCAGCAGAGGAGCGGGGGGGCCGTACAATGAGCAGTTCTTC,CASRGAGGPYNEQFF
TRBJ2-1,TRBD1,TRBV7-9,TGTGCCAGCAGCCCAGGGGGATACTCGCTTGGGTACAATGAGCAGTTCTTC,CASSPGGYSLGYNEQFF
TRBJ2-7,TRBD1,TRBV5-5,TGTGCCAGCAGCTTCTGGGACAGGCGCCCCTACGAGCAGTACTTC,CASSFWDRRPYEQYF
TRBJ1-1,TRBD1,TRBV11-2,TGTGCCAGCAGCGTCAGACAGGGGACCAACACTGAAGCTTTCTTT,CASSVRQGTNTEAFF
TRBJ1-5,NA,TRBV6-5,TGTGCCAGCAGTTACGCAGGAAATCAGCCCCAGCATTTT,CASSYAGNQPQHF
TRBJ1-5,NA,TRBV2,TGTGCCAGCAGGGGCTGGGAGGATTCCAATCAGCCCCAGCATTTT,CASRGWEDSNQPQHF
TRBJ2-5,TRBD2,TRBV9,TGTGCCAGCAGCGCCCGACTAGCGGGGGGGCCAGTCGCAGAGACCCAGTACTTC,CASSARLAGGPVAETQYF
TRBJ2-3,TRBD1,TRBV9,TGTGCCAGCAACAACAGGGGGAGCACAGATACGCAGTATTTT,CASNNRGSTDTQYF
TRBJ1-1,TRBD1,TRBV4-3,TGCGCCAGCACGACAGGGGTTGACACTGAAGCTTTCTTT,CASTTGVDTEAFF
TRBJ2-3,NA,TRBV4-3,TGCGCCAGCAGCCAAGATAGATCTGATACGCAGTATTTT,CASSQDRSDTQYF
TRBJ2-3,TRBD2,TRBV7-2,TGTGCCAGCAGCCAATTAGCGGGGGTCGCAGATACGCAGTATTTT,CASSQLAGVADTQYF
TRBJ2-1,TRBD1,TRBV2,TGTGCCAGCAGAGGGACAGATTACAATGAGCAGTTCTTC,CASRGTDYNEQFF